The entry that follows covers one T cell receptor (beta chain) sequence. Its antigen is unknown. Base qualities are not at hand, and no much larger clone is one base apart. To prepare the library, the immunoSEQ multiplex PCR assay was applied. For the multiplex PCR, a mixture combining 60 forward primers for TCR Vbeta segments and 13 reverse primers for TCR Jbeta segments was used. A multiplex PCR assay on genomic DNA amplified the CDR3 region of rearranged TCR beta genes. The Illumina HiSeq System was used to sequence the amplified TCR beta libraries as 87-base-pair reads. The authors' pipeline ran thus. In a later analysis, approximately 74 million unique TCR beta chains were counted across the 500 to 850 repertoires, and about 10 million of these chains were shared by at least two donors. Raw reads were error-corrected and collapsed into unique sequences with a nearest-neighbor algorithm that merged closely related sequences to remove PCR and sequencing errors. Alignment of CDR3 sequences to IMGT reference sequences was used to assign V, D and J gene segments. Each retained sequence needed at least a six-nucleotide match to both a V gene segment and a J gene segment. A rearrangement was called productive if the CDR3 had no stop codons and remained in frame with V and J, and every other rearrangement was called non-productive. CDR3 was defined according to IMGT convention as the region running from the second conserved V-encoded cysteine to the conserved J-encoded phenylalanine. Sequences without an unambiguous match to a single V gene segment were excluded from the earlier analysis of about 630 of the donors. In an earlier analysis of 587 of the donors, a V segment was called functional when productive rearrangements were above 56.7%, and segregating when the standard deviation between donors exceeded 5%. A statistical classification framework was built for diagnosing cytomegalovirus status from the catalog of TCR beta chain sequences. In a later analysis, TCR nucleotide sequences were compared against IMGT/GENE-DB human TR gene sequences so that V and J genes could be assigned. Using the TCRdist pipeline, a later analysis assigned CDR3 sequences along with most-parsimonious VDJ recombination scenarios. In a later analysis, each TCR beta chain was defined by its CDR3 amino acid sequence together with its V-gene family, and reads without a unique V-gene family were excluded. In a later analysis, around 600 highly shared, low-generation-probability nucleotide sequences were removed to address suspected cross-contamination and a sequencing artifact. In a later analysis, a clonal expansion index for each public chain was calculated from normalized within-repertoire ranks of inferred template counts. Generation probabilities in a later analysis came from a VDJ recombination model fitted to out-of-frame rearrangements, and those results were checked against IGoR. Hypergeometric tests were used in a later analysis to score TCR-TCR, TCR-HLA and TCR-CMV co-occurrence, with a repertoire-size bias correction applied to the TCR pairs. In a later analysis, false discovery rates were estimated by permuting HLA or CMV assignments 20 times. In a later analysis, co-occurring TCRs were grouped with DBSCAN, and TCRdist sequence similarity was added when clustering was performed within HLA-allele-positive subsets. Co-occurrence clustering excluded repertoires with fewer than 30,000 or more than 120,000 public chains, plus five with anomalous nucleotide sharing. Held by TCRdb, this immuneACCESS table contains in-frame sequences only and omits some clones. Under half of the omission traces to an unresolved V gene where checked; the cause of the rest is unknown. D and trimming come from the DNA, and the V and J calls and clone size come from that table. This sample lists 140,000 or so clones; 65% to 80% were detected once. Of the sample, 1.5% to 2% falls within the top ten clones.

This sample is drawn from a study of cytomegalovirus exposure and HLA in healthy donors listed by TCRdb under 2017. About the full investigation: In an earlier analysis of approximately 500 of the donors, 250 to 300 Gb of sequence data and 90 million to 130 million unique TCR beta sequences from approximately 180 million T cells were reported. The study profiled the T cell repertoires of around 700 subjects by immunosequencing and related them to cytomegalovirus serostatus. Typing coverage varied by locus: roughly 629-630 donors for A, B, C, DRB1 and DQB1; approximately 520 for DQA1; more than 600 for DPA1; around 490 for DPB1. To decide whether each TCR beta V gene segment behaved as functional or pseudogenic, an earlier analysis of several hundred of the donors relied on high-throughput TCR beta sequencing. Across 300 to 400 genotyped donors of the cohort, an average of roughly 230,000 unique TCR beta nucleotide sequences per donor were sequenced, and roughly 20% of those sequences were non-productive. A later analysis re-analyzed previously published TCR beta repertoires from 666 donors and added high-resolution HLA genotyping to study TCR occurrence patterns. HLA typing included class I and class II loci at four-digit resolution. In a later genetic analysis, genome-wide SNP genotypes for about 65% of the roughly 700 donors were used, and that subset was treated as a discovery cohort. Because of strong linkage in the cohort, a handful of DR-DQ haplotypes were treated as single units for association and clustering. The study was designed to test whether signatures of past pathogen exposure could be identified by cataloging public T cell receptors. Rather than drawing on any new phenotypic data, the later analysis identified candidate immune exposures from TCR beta sequences and the way those sequences occurred across donors. About 280 gigabases of sequencing data and 75 million to 85 million unique TCR sequences made up an early release that covered approximately 620 HLA-typed donors. Every discovery cohort repertoire had been produced on one sequencing platform. Along with the roughly 670-subject first cohort, a separate validation cohort of about 110 different subjects was used. Of the approximately 400 genotyped donors, 75% to 85% were placed in the genetic ancestry cluster associated with self-reported Caucasian donors. To predict cytomegalovirus infection status, the study combined high-throughput TCR immunosequencing, statistical association of individual TCRs with disease status, and machine learning. Donor age, sex, ethnicity and CMV serostatus were collected together with the repertoire data. Results the study describes overall, beyond this receptor: According to a later genetic analysis, donors in an Asian-associated ancestry cluster had fewer N-insertions in productive TCRs than the approximately 710-donor mean. The presence/absence analyses assumed that sequencing depth was roughly uniform across donors, and that assumption may not be true. In an earlier analysis of approximately 600 of the donors, most TCR beta V segments were observed in productive rearrangements about 90% or about 30% of the time, broadly matching IMGT annotations. A later analysis found that most CMV-associated TCR beta chains appeared HLA-restricted, with HLA associations seemingly driven largely by CMV exposure. A later analysis found that HLA-associated TCR beta chains were more clonally expanded and had lower generation probabilities than equally common non-associated chains. CMV serostatus was the only immune exposure information available for the cohort. Some IMGT-functional V segments, including TRBV6-2 and TRBV6-3, could not be distinguished by the 87-base-pair reads and were therefore excluded. A cluster of highly shared sequence variants was judged likely to be a technical artifact of the sequencing pipeline. A further reported finding was that TCR beta sequences accurately predicted the HLA-A and HLA-B alleles for most subjects in the first cohort. V-gene and J-gene trimming of TCR beta chains was associated with a missense DCLRE1C variant in a later genetic analysis, and the association was replicated in an independent cohort. The authors suggested that the approach could potentially be extended to other disease states and immunological phenotypes. Because counts were too low, seventeen rarely observed V segments, including chromosome 9 orphons, were excluded from the earlier analysis of 587 of the donors. The study gave a list of 150 to 200 TCR beta chains associated with cytomegalovirus. When HLA alleles, especially DR and DQ, strongly co-occurred, attributing TCR associations to individual alleles was difficult. In vitro tests confirmed that three of the cytomegalovirus-associated TCR beta chains recognize cytomegalovirus antigens. A later analysis reported that several top co-occurrence clusters appeared linked to parvovirus B19, influenza, CMV and Epstein-Barr virus. Most TCR sequences were seen in very few donors, while some public TCRs were found in many individuals. Because HLA typing was missing for some donors at each locus, association tests included only the typed subset. A later analysis associated 15,000 to 20,000 TCR beta sequences with specific HLA alleles at a false discovery rate of 0.05. Correlated functional status among segregating V segments might be attributable to linkage disequilibrium, but an unknown experimental factor could not be ruled out. In a later analysis, TCR association rates were found to vary across HLA loci, with the most associated TCRs seen for DRB1 alleles and the fewest for HLA-C alleles. Only TCR beta chains were sequenced in this cohort, and the absence of alpha or paired-chain data limited detectable features. In both the original and validation cohorts, the classifier was reported to diagnose cytomegalovirus status with high specificity and sensitivity.

CDR1 GTSNPN and CDR2 SVGIG were looked up in the germline V gene (reference sequence). From cysteine to phenylalanine, the CDR3 is 13 amino acids long. CDR3 DNA is the only sequence kept; it has 39 bases, read in frame from the first base. Germline trimming: 4 bases from V, 11 bases from J; junction bases outside gene matches: 11. The cohort comprised some 700 healthy bone marrow donors. All cohort members were sampled while nominally healthy, although unrecorded immune exposures were likely present. The donor was CMV seronegative and was included in the group of over 300 seronegative cohort members. Each donor provided a peripheral blood sample, and peripheral blood mononuclear cells were used for TCR beta sequencing. The Qiagen DNeasy Blood Extraction Kit was used to extract genomic DNA from the blood cell samples.

The TCR originated in a woman in her twenties or thirties in good health and CMV-seronegative. The source material was PBMCs. This chain joins TRBV30 to TRBJ2-4, and 7 junction bases match TRBD2. The CDR3 in this case is CAWTPSGTIVQYF. Here is the DNA: TGTGCCTGGACTCCCTCGGGGACTATCGTTCAGTACTTC.